This T cell receptor (beta chain) was recorded in a study of cytomegalovirus exposure and HLA in healthy donors. Profiling relied on immunoSEQ multiplex PCR, and the TCRdb table lists in-frame clones only, not all of them. The profile shows about 140,000 clones, 80% to 90% of them singletons. V lost 0 bases, J lost 5 bases, and 10 bases lay in between. The CDR3 sequence is 14 residues long. CDR1 and CDR2 from the germline V gene are LGHNA and YNFKEQ. This clone was observed once. V is TRBV4-2 and J is TRBJ2-5; tentative D call: TRBD2 (6 bases). Sequenced sample: PBMCs. The receptor comes from a young woman in good health and CMV-seropositive. The CDR3 reads CASSQEGGRETQYF. CDR3 in DNA: TGTGCCAGCAGCCAAGAAGGAGGGAGGGAGACCCAGTACTTC.